This T cell receptor beta chain stems from a study of shared clonotypes between healthy human individuals. Regarding this clone: The target antigen is unknown.

The CDR3 loop spans 16 amino acids. V gave up 0 bases and J gave up 2 bases, with 8 bases separating them. Germline lookup yields CDR1 MDHEN and CDR2 SYDVKM. Study results and caveats: Sorted-subset samples were not fully sequenced, rarefaction indicated.

Everyone who donated was a Caucasian adult who lived in Nashville, Tennessee. Partitioning of CD4+ cells yielded a CD45RA+ naive subset and a CD45RA-negative memory subset. Each cell subset's genomic DNA was divided evenly among several immunoSEQ plates. The assay was immunoSEQ multiplex PCR, and TCRdb's table has in-frame clones only and misses some. The table has about 1.5 million clones, 98% seen once. The specimen sequenced was naive CD4+ T cells sorted from blood. Subset described: CD45RA+ positively selected. The chain links TRBV28 to TRBJ2-6; D may be TRBD2 (5 bases). The origin of this receptor is a man aged 30 to 45 in good health. CDR3 sequence (DNA): TGTGCCAGCAGTTTATGGGCGGGCGCTGGGGCCAACGTCCTGACTTTC. Residues: CASSLWAGAGANVLTF.